The present TCR beta chain was sequenced within a study of blood T cell repertoires in COVID-19. Assay: immunoSEQ multiplex PCR; the TCRdb copy retains only in-frame clones and omits some. The table includes 150,000 to 200,000 clones, nearly 90% detected once. Germline values: CDR1 MDHEN, CDR2 SYDVKM. The CDR3 spans 12 residues. Trimming pared 10 bases from V and 7 bases from J, leaving 14 bases between. Sequencing was performed on peripheral blood. This TCR came from a man between 18 and 35 years old who had recovered from COVID-19. The rearrangement joins TRBV28 to TRBJ2-1; D tentatively fits TRBD1 or TRBD2 (7 bases each). CDR3 DNA sequence: TGTGCCACCAGGGGGGGGTTTAATGAGCAGTTCTTC. It yields the protein CATRGGFNEQFF.